The clone carrying this T cell receptor (beta chain) showed up just once. Its specificity is not known. It was CD45RO-negative cells, positively selected for CCR7, that made up naive CD8 cells, with terminally differentiated effector memory CD45RA+ cells excluded. Sequencing used immunoSEQ multiplex PCR; TCRdb keeps in-frame clones, though not all of them. The sample carries 560,000 or so clones, approximately 96% recorded once. The CDR3 length is 15 residues. Germline V gene sequence: CDR1 KGHSH, CDR2 LQKENI. V was clipped by 6 bases and J by 7 bases, with 18 bases between them. These data originate in a study of shared clonotypes between healthy human individuals. About the study: Per donor, CD8 memory used one plate, CD8 naive used two, CD4 memory used three and CD4 naive used three. Study results and limitations: In this cohort, only blood was sampled, and tissue repertoires likely differ. Sequencing of the sorted subsets was shown by rarefaction to be incomplete despite large depth.

This rearrangement joins TRBV18 to TRBJ2-2; D call uncertain. The receptor was isolated from a woman aged 25-40 years in good health. The specimen sequenced was naive CD8+ T cells sorted from blood. Here the CDR3 reads CASSGDGSHYGELFF. DNA for the CDR3: TGTGCCAGCTCGGGCGACGGGTCCCACTACGGGGAGCTGTTTTTT.